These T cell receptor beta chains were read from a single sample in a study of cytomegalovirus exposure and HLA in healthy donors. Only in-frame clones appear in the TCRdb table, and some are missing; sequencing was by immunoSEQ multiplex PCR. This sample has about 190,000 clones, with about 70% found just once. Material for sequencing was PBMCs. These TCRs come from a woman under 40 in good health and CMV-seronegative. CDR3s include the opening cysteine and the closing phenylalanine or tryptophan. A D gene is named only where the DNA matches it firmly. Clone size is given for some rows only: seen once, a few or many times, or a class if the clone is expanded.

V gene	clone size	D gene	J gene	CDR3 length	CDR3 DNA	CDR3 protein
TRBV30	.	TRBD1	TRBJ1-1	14	TGTGCCTGGAACCGATGGACAGGGAGAACTGAAGCTTTCTTT	CAWNRWTGRTEAFF
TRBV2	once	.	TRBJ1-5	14	TGTGCCAGCAGTGACCCCCCGGAGGGTCAGCCCCAGCATTTT	CASSDPPEGQPQHF
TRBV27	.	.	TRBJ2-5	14	TGTGCCAGCAGTTTATGGCCGACTGAAGAGACCCAGTACTTC	CASSLWPTEETQYF
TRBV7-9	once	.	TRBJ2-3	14	TGTGCCAGCAGCCGTCGGGGCGGGGATGATACGCAGTATTTT	CASSRRGGDDTQYF
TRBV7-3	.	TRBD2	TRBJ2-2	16	TGTGCCAGCAGCCGACAGACTAGCGGGAAGGGCGGGGAGCTGTTTTTT	CASSRQTSGKGGELFF
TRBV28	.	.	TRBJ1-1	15	TGTGCCAGCAGTTTATATGGGATTGGGGAGACTGAAGCTTTCTTT	CASSLYGIGETEAFF
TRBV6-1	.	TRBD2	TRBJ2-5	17	TGTGCCAGCAGTGGCGGACTAGCGGGGGGACCATCGGAGACCCAGTACTTC	CASSGGLAGGPSETQYF
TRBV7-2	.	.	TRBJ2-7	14	TGTGCCAGCAGCTTAGTTACTGCAAACTACGAGCAGTACTTC	CASSLVTANYEQYF
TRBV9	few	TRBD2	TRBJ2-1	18	TGTGCCAGCAGCGTAGATAATAGCGGGAGCCTTTCCTACAATGAGCAGTTCTTC	CASSVDNSGSLSYNEQFF
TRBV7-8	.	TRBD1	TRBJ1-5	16	TGTGCCAGCAGCTTAGCGGGACAGGGCTTCGATCAGCCCCAGCATTTT	CASSLAGQGFDQPQHF
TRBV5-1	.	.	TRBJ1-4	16	TGCGCCAGCAGCTTTGGTTCGGGACTCCCTAACGAAAAACTGTTTTTT	CASSFGSGLPNEKLFF
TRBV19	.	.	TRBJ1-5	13	TGTGCCAGTAGTACCCTAGGGGATCAGCCCCAGCATTTT	CASSTLGDQPQHF
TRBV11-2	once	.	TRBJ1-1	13	TGTGCCAGCAGGAGGGGAGGGGGCACTGAAGCTTTCTTT	CASRRGGGTEAFF
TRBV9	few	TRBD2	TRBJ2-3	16	TGTGCCAGCAGCGTATCTCCGGGAGGAACTACAGATACGCAGTATTTT	CASSVSPGGTTDTQYF
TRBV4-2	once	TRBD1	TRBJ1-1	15	TGTGCCAGCAGCCAGACAGGGGGCGAAGGCACTGAAGCTTTCTTT	CASSQTGGEGTEAFF
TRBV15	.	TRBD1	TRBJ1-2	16	TGTGCCACCAGCAATAGACAGGGGGCGCGGGTCTATGGCTACACCTTC	CATSNRQGARVYGYTF
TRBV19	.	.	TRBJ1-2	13	TGTGCCAGTACCACCCGGGGGGGGCGAGGCTACACCTTC	CASTTRGGRGYTF
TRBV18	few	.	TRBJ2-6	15	TGTGCCAGCTCAAGACAGCCGACTGGGGCCAACGTCCTGACTTTC	CASSRQPTGANVLTF
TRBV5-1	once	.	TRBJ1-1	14	TGCGCCAGCAGCTCAGGCAGGGAGAACACTGAAGCTTTCTTT	CASSSGRENTEAFF
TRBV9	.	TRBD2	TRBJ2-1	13	TGTGCCAGCAGCGTCCTAGCGGACAATGAGCAGTTCTTC	CASSVLADNEQFF
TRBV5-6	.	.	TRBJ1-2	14	TGTGCCAGCAGCTCGAACAGGAACTTCTATGGCTACACCTTC	CASSSNRNFYGYTF
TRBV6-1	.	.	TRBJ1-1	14	TGTGCCAGCAGGGACAACCCAGGGTTTGGTGAAGCTTTCTTT	CASRDNPGFGEAFF
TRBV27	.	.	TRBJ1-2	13	TGTGCCAGCAGTGAACTACAGGGATACGGCTACACCTTC	CASSELQGYGYTF
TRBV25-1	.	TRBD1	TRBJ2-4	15	TGTGCCAGCAGGACCGGGACAGGGGGCAGAAACATTCAGTACTTC	CASRTGTGGRNIQYF
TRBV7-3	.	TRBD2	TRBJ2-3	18	TGTGCCAGCAGCTCACCCTCCGCCGGACTAGCGGGCACAGATACGCAGTATTTT	CASSSPSAGLAGTDTQYF
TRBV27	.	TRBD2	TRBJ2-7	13	TGTGCCAGCAGTTTCTGGGAGGGCTACGAGCAGTACTTC	CASSFWEGYEQYF
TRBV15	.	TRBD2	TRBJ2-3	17	TGTGCCACCAGCAGATCGGTAGCGGGGCCTAGCACAGATACGCAGTATTTT	CATSRSVAGPSTDTQYF
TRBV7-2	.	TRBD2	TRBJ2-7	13	TGTGCCAGCGGGACTAGCGGAGCCTACGAGCAGTACTTC	CASGTSGAYEQYF
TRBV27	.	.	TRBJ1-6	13	TGTGTCACGGGGTGGACCCCAAGTTCACCCCTCCACTTT	CVTGWTPSSPLHF